This T cell receptor (beta chain) derives from a study of long-term antiretroviral therapy in people with HIV. With survey level as its setting, the immunoSEQ assay was v3.0. The protocol was immunoSEQ multiplex PCR, while the TCRdb copy is restricted to in-frame clones and leaves out a portion. The top ten clones hold 8.2% of a sample with approximately 31,000 clones, approximately 84% of them seen once. The V and J ends lost 6 bases and 6 bases respectively, with 9 bases between them. This CDR3 contains 11 residues. Germline values: CDR1 MNHEY, CDR2 SMNVEV (reference sequence). The specimen comprised unsorted PBMCs, sampled 3.1 years after starting antiretroviral therapy. The chain recombines TRBV27 with TRBJ2-7; the D gene could be TRBD1 or TRBD2 (6 bases each). This TCR came from a woman aged 45 to 65 with HIV. The CDR3 bases are TGTGCCAGCAGGTGGGGGGCCGAGCAGTACTTC. Protein product: CASRWGAEQYF.